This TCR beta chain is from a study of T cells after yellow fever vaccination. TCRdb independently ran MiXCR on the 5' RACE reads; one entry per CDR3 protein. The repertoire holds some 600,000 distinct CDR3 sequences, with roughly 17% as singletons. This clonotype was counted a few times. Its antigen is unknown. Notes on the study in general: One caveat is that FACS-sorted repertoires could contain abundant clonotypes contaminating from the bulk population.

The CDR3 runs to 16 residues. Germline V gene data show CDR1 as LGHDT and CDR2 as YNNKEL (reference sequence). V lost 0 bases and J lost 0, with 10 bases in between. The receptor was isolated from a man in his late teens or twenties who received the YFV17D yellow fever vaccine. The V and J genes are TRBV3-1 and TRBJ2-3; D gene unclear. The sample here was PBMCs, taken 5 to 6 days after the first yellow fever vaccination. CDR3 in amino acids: CASSQEGRSSTDTQYF. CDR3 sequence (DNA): TGTGCCAGCAGCCAAGAAGGGCGGAGTAGCACAGATACGCAGTATTTT.